The rows below give T cell receptor beta chains drawn from one sample of a study of PD-1 blockade in classical Hodgkin lymphoma. Sequencing used immunoSEQ multiplex PCR; TCRdb keeps in-frame clones, though not all of them. The sample consists of about 110,000 clones, roughly nine tenths of them appearing once. This specimen was peripheral blood mononuclear cells (PBMCs), taken before the second cycle of nivolumab. All receptors come from a human donor with classical Hodgkin lymphoma. Both conserved end residues are part of each CDR3. Fields, in order: V gene, D gene, clone size, J gene, CDR3 DNA, CDR3 protein. The D gene is left open where the match is weak. A row's size may be missing; if present it is once, few, many or a size class.

V: TRBV4-3; D: .; size: .; J: TRBJ2-1; DNA: TGCGCCAGCAGCCAAGCCCTCCTCCATGAGCAGTTCTTC; CDR3: CASSQALLHEQFF
V: TRBV28; D: TRBD1; size: once; J: TRBJ2-7; DNA: TGTGCCAGCAGTTTCTTCAGGGACAGGGTTTACGAGCAGTACTTC; CDR3: CASSFFRDRVYEQYF
V: TRBV5-6; D: TRBD2; size: .; J: TRBJ2-1; DNA: TGTGCCAGCAGCTTCGGGACTAATTGGGCGATCTTC; CDR3: CASSFGTNWAIF
V: TRBV9; D: .; size: .; J: TRBJ1-3; DNA: TGTGCCAGCAGCGTTCAGGGACCTGGAAACACCATATATTTT; CDR3: CASSVQGPGNTIYF
V: TRBV4-2; D: TRBD1; size: .; J: TRBJ2-5; DNA: TGTGCCAGCAGCCCCAGGGGGTCAGAGACCCAGTACTTC; CDR3: CASSPRGSETQYF
V: TRBV28; D: .; size: .; J: TRBJ2-7; DNA: TGTGCCAGCAGGAACGGAGCCTCCTACGAGCAGTACTTC; CDR3: CASRNGASYEQYF
V: TRBV30; D: .; size: .; J: TRBJ2-2; DNA: TGTGCCTGGACTCGGGGCGGGACTCTGGGCACCGGGGAGCTGTTTTTT; CDR3: CAWTRGGTLGTGELFF
V: TRBV7-9; D: .; size: once; J: TRBJ2-5; DNA: TGTGCCAGCAGCCCAGAGACCCAGTACTTC; CDR3: CASSPETQYF
V: TRBV2; D: .; size: .; J: TRBJ1-5; DNA: TGTGCCAGCGGCGGGGGGGACGGATATAGCAATCAGCCCCAGCATTTT; CDR3: CASGGGDGYSNQPQHF
V: TRBV16; D: .; size: .; J: TRBJ2-5; DNA: TGTGCCAGCAGCCAGTACAGGTACAACCAAGAGACCCAGTACTTC; CDR3: CASSQYRYNQETQYF
V: TRBV7-2; D: .; size: .; J: TRBJ1-2; DNA: TGTGCCAGCAGCCTAGCTGGGGGAGCTGGCTACACCTTC; CDR3: CASSLAGGAGYTF
V: TRBV30; D: TRBD1; size: .; J: TRBJ2-3; DNA: TGTGCCTGGACCCGGAACAGGGGGCCCACAGATACGCAGTATTTT; CDR3: CAWTRNRGPTDTQYF
V: TRBV7-2; D: .; size: .; J: TRBJ1-3; DNA: TGTGCCAGCAGCGCCGGGTCCTCTGGAAACACCATATATTTT; CDR3: CASSAGSSGNTIYF
V: TRBV7-9; D: TRBD2; size: .; J: TRBJ2-1; DNA: TGTGCCAGCAATAGACTAGCGGGAGTTGGGGATGAGCAGTTCTTC; CDR3: CASNRLAGVGDEQFF
V: TRBV19; D: .; size: .; J: TRBJ1-5; DNA: TGTGCCAGTAGCCCTAGCAATCAGCCCCAGCATTTT; CDR3: CASSPSNQPQHF
V: TRBV2; D: .; size: .; J: TRBJ1-1; DNA: TGTGCCAGCAGTGAAAACTCCAGGGTGATCACTGAAGCTTTCTTT; CDR3: CASSENSRVITEAFF
V: TRBV6-1; D: .; size: .; J: TRBJ1-1; DNA: TGTGCCAGCAGGACGCGTGGGGGGACTGAAGCTTTCTTT; CDR3: CASRTRGGTEAFF
V: TRBV5-1; D: TRBD1; size: .; J: TRBJ2-6; DNA: TGCGCCAGCAGCCCGACGGGACAGGGGCCCTCTGGGGCCAACGTCCTGACTTTC; CDR3: CASSPTGQGPSGANVLTF
V: TRBV5-5; D: TRBD1; size: .; J: TRBJ2-7; DNA: TGTGCCAGCAGCCTGGACAGGGGGATCGACGAGCAGTACTTC; CDR3: CASSLDRGIDEQYF
V: TRBV6-1; D: TRBD1; size: few; J: TRBJ1-1; DNA: TGTGCCAGCTGCGAGGGGACAGCTTCCGAAGCTTTCTTT; CDR3: CASCEGTASEAFF